This T cell receptor beta chain was observed in a study of blood T cell repertoires in COVID-19. Study context: The study drew acute and convalescent COVID-19 samples from the United States, Italy and Spain. T cells, B-cell-depleted T cells, or PBMCs supplied cDNA or gDNA.

Only a few counts were recorded for this clone. Per the original methods: Amplification of reference gene primers provided the estimated nucleated cell counts. Generated by immunoSEQ multiplex PCR, the TCRdb table keeps only in-frame clones and is missing some. D and trimming come from the DNA, and the V and J calls and clone size come from that table. There are 250,000 to 300,000 clones in the sample; around 85% occur only once, and 9.5% to 12% lies in the top ten. V was pared by 5 bases and J by 4 bases, with 10 bases of the junction left unmatched. This CDR3 has 17 residues. CDR1 and CDR2 from the germline V gene are KGHSH and LQKENI.

This chain connects TRBV18 to TRBJ2-3, with 12 bases matching TRBD1. This clonotype was obtained from a woman aged 70-85 years with acute or convalescent COVID-19. The sample consisted of peripheral blood. CDR3 in DNA: TGTGCCAGCTCATCCAATCCGGGACAGGGGGCCTCAGATACGCAGTATTTT. Translation: CASSSNPGQGASDTQYF. Variable domain in full (rest from reference TRBV18 and TRBJ2-3): NAGVMQNPRHLVRRRGQEARLRCSPMKGHSHVYWYRQLPEEGLKFMVYLQKENIIDESGMPKERFSAEFPKEGPSILRIQQVVRGDSAAYFCASSSNPGQGASDTQYFGPGTRLTVL.